This T cell receptor beta chain appears in the sequencing data of a study of T cell responses to AZD1222 COVID-19 vaccine. General study findings and limits: Vaccination with two AZD1222 doses was followed by a rise in Spike-specific TCR breadth and depth. Seropositivity was recorded at baseline in only a handful of AZD1222 recipients.

CDR3 length: 17 residues. Germline V gives CDR1 SGHTA, CDR2 FQGNSA. V lost 5 bases and J lost 4; bases outside the gene matches: 9. As concerns this clone: Its antigen is not identified.

The table came from immunoSEQ multiplex PCR; TCRdb's copy has only in-frame clones and leaves some out. The table includes roughly 150,000 clones, roughly 90% detected once. The specimen comprised peripheral blood, sampled 28 days after the second AZD1222 dose. This rearrangement joins TRBV7-2 to TRBJ2-3, with 13 bases that match TRBD2. The receptor was isolated from an adult who received the AZD1222 COVID-19 vaccine. The DNA for the CDR3 is TGTGCCAGCAGCCGGACTAGCGGGGGAGTGATGGCAGATACGCAGTATTTT. This gives the protein CASSRTSGGVMADTQYF.